Listed below are T cell receptor beta chains from one sample, sequenced in a study of vaccination and CD4 T cells after COVID-19. Antigens of these TCRs are unknown. Using its own MiXCR run on the PCR reads, TCRdb lists one record per CDR3 protein. Of under 20,000 distinct CDR3 sequences listed, about 54% are singletons. The sample taken for sequencing was CD4+ T cells from blood, cultured in vitro. The receptors originated from a human donor who had recovered from COVID-19. Both conserved end residues are part of each CDR3. A D gene is named only where the DNA matches it firmly. Clone size is shown for a subset of rows, as once, few, many or a class of expanded clone.

V gene: TRBV5-8
clone size: .
D gene: .
J gene: TRBJ1-1
CDR3 protein: CASSSDRMNTEAFF
CDR3 DNA: TGTGCCAGCAGCTCGGACAGAATGAACACTGAAGCTTTCTTT

V gene: TRBV21-1
clone size: once
D gene: .
J gene: TRBJ2-3
CDR3 protein: CASRNNRVFDTDTQYF
CDR3 DNA: TGTGCCAGCAGAAACAACCGGGTTTTCGACACAGATACGCAGTATTTT

V gene: TRBV7-9
clone size: .
D gene: .
J gene: TRBJ1-1
CDR3 protein: CASSFVGGLKLFF
CDR3 DNA: TGTGCCAGCAGCTTTGTAGGAGGCCTGAAGCTTTTCTTT

V gene: TRBV12-5
clone size: .
D gene: TRBD1
J gene: TRBJ1-2
CDR3 protein: CASGPRDRGNYGYTF
CDR3 DNA: TGTGCTAGTGGTCCCCGGGACAGGGGCAACTATGGCTACACCTTC

V gene: TRBV20-1
clone size: .
D gene: TRBD1
J gene: TRBJ1-1
CDR3 protein: CSAKRSTGVSLIDTEAFF
CDR3 DNA: TGCAGTGCCAAGCGGTCGACAGGGGTTTCATTGATCGACACTGAAGCTTTCTTT

V gene: TRBV2
clone size: medium-sized
D gene: .
J gene: TRBJ2-7
CDR3 protein: CASNRDLFSYEQYF
CDR3 DNA: TGTGCCAGCAATCGAGACTTATTCTCCTACGAGCAGTACTTC

V gene: TRBV6-2/TRBV6-3
clone size: few
D gene: .
J gene: TRBJ1-5
CDR3 protein: CASGRDLNQPQHF
CDR3 DNA: TGTGCCAGTGGCAGGGACTTAAATCAGCCCCAGCATTTT

V gene: TRBV30
clone size: .
D gene: .
J gene: TRBJ1-6
CDR3 protein: CACTGPVNSPLHF
CDR3 DNA: TGTGCCTGCACAGGTCCCGTTAATTCACCCCTCCACTTT

V gene: TRBV7-2
clone size: once
D gene: TRBD2
J gene: TRBJ2-7
CDR3 protein: CASSLGYRGDYEQYF
CDR3 DNA: TGTGCCAGCAGCTTAGGCTATCGGGGGGACTACGAGCAGTACTTC

V gene: TRBV5-4
clone size: .
D gene: .
J gene: TRBJ1-2
CDR3 protein: CASSPAGEGSGHYGYTF
CDR3 DNA: TGTGCCAGCAGCCCAGCTGGGGAAGGTTCAGGGCACTATGGCTACACCTTC

V gene: TRBV7-9
clone size: few
D gene: TRBD2
J gene: TRBJ2-1
CDR3 protein: CASSLLGTSGIDEQFF
CDR3 DNA: TGTGCCAGCAGCTTACTTGGAACTAGCGGGATCGATGAGCAGTTCTTC

V gene: TRBV20-1
clone size: .
D gene: .
J gene: TRBJ2-2
CDR3 protein: CSARDPGGANGELFF
CDR3 DNA: TGCAGTGCTAGAGACCCTGGGGGGGCTAACGGGGAGCTGTTTTTT

V gene: TRBV20-1
clone size: .
D gene: .
J gene: TRBJ1-5
CDR3 protein: CSARDPLIGGSNQPQHF
CDR3 DNA: TGCAGTGCTAGAGACCCCCTAATCGGTGGTAGCAATCAGCCCCAGCATTTT

V gene: TRBV7-2
clone size: .
D gene: TRBD2
J gene: TRBJ2-1
CDR3 protein: CASSLSSGSVPQFF
CDR3 DNA: TGTGCCAGCAGCTTATCTAGCGGTAGCGTGCCTCAGTTCTTC

V gene: TRBV11-2
clone size: .
D gene: .
J gene: TRBJ2-3
CDR3 protein: CASSRTSGFADTQYF
CDR3 DNA: TGTGCCAGCAGCCGAACTTCAGGGTTTGCAGATACGCAGTATTTT

V gene: TRBV6-4
clone size: .
D gene: .
J gene: TRBJ2-7
CDR3 protein: CASGTQGYEQYF
CDR3 DNA: TGTGCCAGCGGAACCCAGGGATACGAGCAGTACTTC

V gene: TRBV20-1
clone size: .
D gene: TRBD2
J gene: TRBJ2-3
CDR3 protein: CSARGTSGSTDTQYF
CDR3 DNA: TGCAGTGCTAGAGGGACTAGCGGGAGCACAGATACGCAGTATTTT

V gene: TRBV28
clone size: .
D gene: .
J gene: TRBJ2-2
CDR3 protein: CASSYPAEGQNTGELFF
CDR3 DNA: TGTGCCAGCAGTTACCCTGCCGAGGGTCAGAACACCGGGGAGCTGTTTTTT

V gene: TRBV10-3
clone size: few
D gene: .
J gene: TRBJ2-3
CDR3 protein: CAIMGLGPPMYF
CDR3 DNA: TGTGCCATCATGGGTCTGGGTCCCCCCATGTATTTT

V gene: TRBV12-3/TRBV12-4
clone size: .
D gene: TRBD1
J gene: TRBJ2-7
CDR3 protein: CASSPGTGGVHEQYF
CDR3 DNA: TGTGCCAGCAGTCCCGGGACAGGGGGCGTCCACGAGCAGTACTTC

V gene: TRBV10-1
clone size: few
D gene: .
J gene: TRBJ1-2
CDR3 protein: CATSHFGTLFFGYTF
CDR3 DNA: TGCGCCACCTCGCACTTTGGGACATTATTCTTCGGCTACACCTTC

V gene: TRBV7-3
clone size: .
D gene: TRBD1
J gene: TRBJ2-5
CDR3 protein: CASSLTGGKETQYF
CDR3 DNA: TGTGCCAGCAGCCTCACAGGGGGCAAAGAGACCCAGTACTTC

V gene: TRBV4-1
clone size: few
D gene: TRBD1
J gene: TRBJ1-2
CDR3 protein: CASSQQGDYGYTF
CDR3 DNA: TGCGCCAGCAGCCAACAGGGGGACTATGGCTACACCTTC

V gene: TRBV18
clone size: .
D gene: .
J gene: TRBJ2-2
CDR3 protein: CASSLKSARDTGELFF
CDR3 DNA: TGTGCCAGCTCACTCAAATCGGCGCGGGACACCGGGGAGCTGTTTTTT